Listed below are T cell receptor beta chains from one sample, sequenced in a study of post-analysis software for immune sequencing data. TCRdb reprocessed the PCR reads via MiXCR and lists one record per CDR3 protein. Of under 650,000 distinct CDR3 sequences detected, 44% appear once; the ten largest clones hold more than 1.5%. Sequencing input: blood. These TCRs come from a girl aged 10-17 years with multiple sclerosis. Each CDR3 is given with its conserved first and last residue. The order of the fields is clone size, D gene, J gene, V gene, CDR3 DNA, CDR3 protein. D genes are given only for firm matches. Clone size is shown for a subset of rows, as once, few, many or a class of expanded clone.

size: few; D: .; J: TRBJ1-4; V: TRBV20-1; DNA: TGCAGTGCTACTCTTCCGGGAGGAGGAAAACTGTTTTTT; CDR3: CSATLPGGGKLFF
size: .; D: .; J: TRBJ1-2; V: TRBV2; DNA: TGTGCCAGCAGTGAACGTGGGATGTCGAACTATGGCTACACCTTC; CDR3: CASSERGMSNYGYTF
size: few; D: .; J: TRBJ2-5; V: TRBV12-3/TRBV12-4; DNA: TGTGCCAGCAGTTTATATGAGGAAGGGGAGACCCAGTACTTC; CDR3: CASSLYEEGETQYF
size: .; D: .; J: TRBJ2-7; V: TRBV5-1; DNA: TGCGCCAGCAGCTTGTGGGGGGAAGGATCCTACGAGCAGTACTTC; CDR3: CASSLWGEGSYEQYF
size: once; D: TRBD2; J: TRBJ2-7; V: TRBV4-1; DNA: TGCGCCAGCAGCCAAGAGCGGGGGGGCCTAGGCGAGCAGTACTTC; CDR3: CASSQERGGLGEQYF
size: few; D: .; J: TRBJ1-1; V: TRBV12-3/TRBV12-4; DNA: TGTGCCAGCAGTTTAGGGTGGGGTTCGAACACTGAAGCTTTCTTT; CDR3: CASSLGWGSNTEAFF
size: few; D: TRBD1; J: TRBJ2-3; V: TRBV10-2; DNA: TGCGCCAGCAGTGTGACGGACAGGGGTCCCACAGATACGCAGTATTTT; CDR3: CASSVTDRGPTDTQYF
size: .; D: .; J: TRBJ2-7; V: TRBV18; DNA: TGTGCCAGCTCACCACTGGGGGCCAGTTCCTACGAGCAGTACTTC; CDR3: CASSPLGASSYEQYF
size: few; D: .; J: TRBJ2-7; V: TRBV11-2; DNA: TGTGCCAGCAGCTCCTCCCCGGACAGTTACGAGCAGTACTTC; CDR3: CASSSSPDSYEQYF
size: few; D: TRBD2; J: TRBJ2-3; V: TRBV3-1; DNA: TGTGCCAGCAGCCAAAGGGGACTAGCGATAAGCACAGATACGCAGTATTTT; CDR3: CASSQRGLAISTDTQYF
size: .; D: .; J: TRBJ2-7; V: TRBV5-1; DNA: TGCGCCAGCAGCTTGGCCGATTGGAATCCAGGTACGAGGTACGAGCAGTACTTC; CDR3: CASSLADWNPGTRYEQYF
size: .; D: .; J: TRBJ1-1; V: TRBV13; DNA: TGTGCCAGCAGCTTAGAAGAGGGAACTGAAGCTTTCTTT; CDR3: CASSLEEGTEAFF
size: few; D: TRBD1; J: TRBJ2-7; V: TRBV7-2; DNA: TGTGCCAGCAGCTTAGCGACAGGGGTCTCCTACGAGCAGTACTTC; CDR3: CASSLATGVSYEQYF
size: .; D: TRBD2; J: TRBJ2-1; V: TRBV3-1; DNA: TGTGCCAGCAGCCCCGGGACTACCCCCTACAATGAGCAGTTCTTC; CDR3: CASSPGTTPYNEQFF
size: few; D: TRBD2; J: TRBJ2-7; V: TRBV6-2/TRBV6-3; DNA: TGTGCCAGCAGTTACTCCTGGTGGGAGGGTCGGACCTACGAGCAGTACTTC; CDR3: CASSYSWWEGRTYEQYF
size: .; D: .; J: TRBJ2-3; V: TRBV7-9; DNA: TGTGCCAGCAGCCTACGGGATCCAGATACGCAGTATTTT; CDR3: CASSLRDPDTQYF